A selection of T cell receptor beta chains follows, all from one sample in a study of CD8+CD57+ T cells in acquired aplastic anemia. TCRdb redid the calling of the reads with MiXCR, one entry per CDR3 protein. The repertoire has some 190,000 distinct CDR3 sequences, less than 55% of them found once; the top ten carry around 2.9%. Sequenced material: sorted CD4+, CD8+, or CD8+CD57+ T cells (not recorded which) from PBMCs. The receptors were gathered from a human donor in good health. The CDR3 runs from the conserved cysteine through the conserved F or W. Fields, in order: CDR3 length, J gene, D gene, V gene, clone size, CDR3 DNA, CDR3 protein. The D gene is left open where the match is weak. Not all rows give a size; the values are once, few, many and, for expanded clones, a class.

len: 14
j_gene: TRBJ1-1
d_gene: NA
v_gene: TRBV19
abundance: many
CDR3nt: TGTGCCAGTAGCCAGGACAGCCCGGGCACTGAAGCTTTCTTT
CDR3aa: CASSQDSPGTEAFF

len: 11
j_gene: TRBJ1-2
d_gene: TRBD1
v_gene: TRBV20-1
abundance: NA
CDR3nt: TGCAGTGCTAGAGCAGACAGGGGCCACACCTTT
CDR3aa: CSARADRGHTF

len: 15
j_gene: TRBJ1-4
d_gene: TRBD1
v_gene: TRBV7-2
abundance: few
CDR3nt: TGTGCCAGCAGAGGCGGACAGGGTGTTGATGAAAAACTGTTTTTT
CDR3aa: CASRGGQGVDEKLFF

len: 17
j_gene: TRBJ2-5
d_gene: NA
v_gene: TRBV11-1
abundance: NA
CDR3nt: TGTGCCAGCAGCGCGGAAGGGACAACCCGTAGCAATCAGCCCCAGTACTTC
CDR3aa: CASSAEGTTRSNQPQYF

len: 13
j_gene: TRBJ2-7
d_gene: NA
v_gene: TRBV10-3
abundance: NA
CDR3nt: TGTGCCGCCGGGAATCTTGCGGGCTACGAGCAGTACTTC
CDR3aa: CAAGNLAGYEQYF

len: 14
j_gene: TRBJ2-1
d_gene: NA
v_gene: TRBV30
abundance: NA
CDR3nt: TGTGCCTGGAGTGTGACAGGACCCTACAATGAGCAGTTCTTC
CDR3aa: CAWSVTGPYNEQFF

len: 14
j_gene: TRBJ2-2
d_gene: NA
v_gene: TRBV2
abundance: medium-sized
CDR3nt: TGTGCCAGCATAGGGCAGTCCAACACCGGGGAGCTGTTTTTT
CDR3aa: CASIGQSNTGELFF

len: 17
j_gene: TRBJ1-2
d_gene: NA
v_gene: TRBV9
abundance: many
CDR3nt: TGTGCCAGCAGCGTAGATAGTCGAACTCTTACTAACTATGGCTACACCTTC
CDR3aa: CASSVDSRTLTNYGYTF

len: 17
j_gene: TRBJ2-1
d_gene: NA
v_gene: TRBV30
abundance: NA
CDR3nt: TGTGCCTGGAGTACGTCCCGCAGGGGAAGGGTAAACAATGAGCAGTTCTTC
CDR3aa: CAWSTSRRGRVNNEQFF

len: 16
j_gene: TRBJ2-2
d_gene: NA
v_gene: TRBV7-3
abundance: many
CDR3nt: TGTGCCAGCAGCCCTCAGGGAGGGGGAAACACCGGGGAGCTGTTTTTT
CDR3aa: CASSPQGGGNTGELFF

len: 15
j_gene: TRBJ1-2
d_gene: NA
v_gene: TRBV7-9
abundance: NA
CDR3nt: TGTGCCAGCAGCCAAATGGACGGAGAGGGTCATGGCTACACCTTC
CDR3aa: CASSQMDGEGHGYTF

len: 14
j_gene: TRBJ1-2
d_gene: TRBD1
v_gene: TRBV30
abundance: few
CDR3nt: TGTGCCTGGAGTGTACAACAGGGGGCGCGAGGCTACACCTTC
CDR3aa: CAWSVQQGARGYTF

len: 15
j_gene: TRBJ1-5
d_gene: NA
v_gene: TRBV10-3
abundance: NA
CDR3nt: TGTGCCATCAGTGAGTCGCAGGGCGGGGATCAGCCCCAGCATTTT
CDR3aa: CAISESQGGDQPQHF

len: 14
j_gene: TRBJ2-7
d_gene: TRBD2
v_gene: TRBV20-1
abundance: NA
CDR3nt: TGCAGTGCCAGGGGCGGGGGGGCAACCTACGAGCAGTACTTC
CDR3aa: CSARGGGATYEQYF

len: 15
j_gene: TRBJ2-5
d_gene: NA
v_gene: TRBV12-3/TRBV12-4
abundance: NA
CDR3nt: TGTGCCAGCAGTTTGGGCAGTCAGTACCAAGAGACCCAGTACTTC
CDR3aa: CASSLGSQYQETQYF

len: 13
j_gene: TRBJ2-3
d_gene: NA
v_gene: TRBV29-1
abundance: few
CDR3nt: TGCAGCGTGCCGGGACTTACCTCAGATACGCAGTATTTT
CDR3aa: CSVPGLTSDTQYF